This T cell receptor (beta chain) was sequenced in a study of response to subunit inactivated influenza vaccine. Broader study findings: Seasonal influenza vaccination, on each occasion, was suggested by the authors to recruit few new T cells.

Using its own MiXCR run on the RT-PCR reads, TCRdb lists one record per CDR3 protein. The table lists under 850,000 distinct CDR3 sequences, approximately 18% of them singletons. The CDR3 contains 15 residues. Germline values: CDR1 SGHAT, CDR2 FQNNGV. V was shortened by 5 bases and J by 0 bases, with 11 bases between the two germline ends. Comments on this clonotype: The antigen is unknown.

The sequencing here drew on PBMCs from blood, taken roughly 5 days after vaccination. This clonotype originated in a man aged 45-65 years who received an inactivated influenza vaccine. This rearrangement joins TRBV11-2 to TRBJ2-4; perhaps TRBD2 as D (5 bases). The CDR3 here is CASSTGVRAKNIQYF. As DNA, the CDR3 is TGTGCCAGCAGCACCGGGGTTAGAGCCAAAAACATTCAGTACTTC.